The clone carrying this TCR beta chain has more than one count but fewer than ten. Antigen: not known. This sample stems from a study of CD4 T cells in relation to SARS-CoV-2 and coronaviruses. Study information: Controls used an HIV-1 Nef peptide pool or no peptide.

Germline CDR1 is SQVTM and CDR2 is ANQGSEA. This CDR3 contains 14 residues. V dropped 6 bases and J dropped 4; count of bases not matched to a gene: 11. Before the COVID-19 pandemic, during about 2010-2018, CD4+ T cells were taken from unexposed donors. The cells were cultured for roughly 11 days before CD4+ T cells were isolated. Data came from immunoSEQ multiplex PCR; TCRdb stores just in-frame clones and leaves some out. The data show approximately 17,000 clones, roughly 82% seen once. The sequenced material came from CD4+ T cells from PBMCs, cultured in vitro. This sequence joins TRBV29-1 and TRBJ1-2, with 7 bases matching TRBD1. This clonotype originated in a human donor in good health. CDR3 nucleotides: TGCAGCGTGGACACAGGGGTTCTTGGCTATGGCTACACCTTC. Protein sequence: CSVDTGVLGYGYTF.